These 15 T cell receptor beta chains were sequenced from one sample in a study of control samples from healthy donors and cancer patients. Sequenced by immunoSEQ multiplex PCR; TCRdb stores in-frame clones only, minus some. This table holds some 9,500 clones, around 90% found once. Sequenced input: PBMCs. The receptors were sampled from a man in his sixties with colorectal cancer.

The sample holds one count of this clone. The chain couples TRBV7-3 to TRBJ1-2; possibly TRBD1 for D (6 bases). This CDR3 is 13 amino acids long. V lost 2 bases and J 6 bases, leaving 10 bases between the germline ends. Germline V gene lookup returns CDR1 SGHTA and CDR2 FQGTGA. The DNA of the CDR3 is TGTGCCAGCAGCTTACAGGGGACCCATGGCTACACCTTC. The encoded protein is CASSLQGTHGYTF.

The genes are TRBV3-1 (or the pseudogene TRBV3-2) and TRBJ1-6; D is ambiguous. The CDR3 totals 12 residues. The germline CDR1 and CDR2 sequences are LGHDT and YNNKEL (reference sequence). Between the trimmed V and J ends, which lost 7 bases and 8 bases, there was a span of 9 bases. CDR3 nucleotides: TGTGCCAGCACCATCGGTGATTCACCCCTCCACTTT. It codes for CASTIGDSPLHF.

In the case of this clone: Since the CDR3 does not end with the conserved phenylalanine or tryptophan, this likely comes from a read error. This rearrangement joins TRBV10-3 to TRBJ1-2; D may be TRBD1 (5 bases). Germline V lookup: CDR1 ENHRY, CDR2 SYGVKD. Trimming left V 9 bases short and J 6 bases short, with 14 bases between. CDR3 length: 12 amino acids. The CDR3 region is CAIGTLRNGYTS. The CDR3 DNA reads TGTGCCATAGGGACGTTGAGGAATGGCTACACCTCC.

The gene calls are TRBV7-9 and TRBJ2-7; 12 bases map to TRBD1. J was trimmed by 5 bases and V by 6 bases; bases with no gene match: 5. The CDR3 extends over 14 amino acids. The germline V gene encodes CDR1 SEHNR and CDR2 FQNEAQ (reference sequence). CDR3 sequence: CASRTGTGGNEQYF. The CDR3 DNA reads TGTGCCAGCAGAACCGGGACAGGGGGCAACGAGCAGTACTTC.

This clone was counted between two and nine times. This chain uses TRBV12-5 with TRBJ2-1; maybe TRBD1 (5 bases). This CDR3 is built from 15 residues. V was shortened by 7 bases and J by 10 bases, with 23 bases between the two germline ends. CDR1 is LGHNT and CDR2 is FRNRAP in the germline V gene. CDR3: CASVHRGQICSEQFF. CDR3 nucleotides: TGTGCTAGTGTACACCGAGGACAAATTTGCTCCGAGCAGTTCTTC.

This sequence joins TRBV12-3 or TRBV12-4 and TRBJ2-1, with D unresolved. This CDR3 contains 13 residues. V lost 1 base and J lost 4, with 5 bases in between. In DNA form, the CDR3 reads TGTGCCAGCAGTTTAGAGAGGTACAATGAGCAGTTCTTC. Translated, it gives CASSLERYNEQFF.

For the CDR3, the DNA is TGTGCCACCAGCAGAGATCTAACGGGACTAGCGGGGTACGGCACAGATACGCAGTATTTT. It specifies CATSRDLTGLAGYGTDTQYF. The rearrangement links TRBV15 to TRBJ2-3, with 13 bases that match TRBD2. Per germline, CDR1 LNHNV and CDR2 YYDKDF (reference sequence). The length of the CDR3 is 20 residues. Germline trimming cut 0 bases from V and 1 base from J; bases unmatched to any gene: 10.

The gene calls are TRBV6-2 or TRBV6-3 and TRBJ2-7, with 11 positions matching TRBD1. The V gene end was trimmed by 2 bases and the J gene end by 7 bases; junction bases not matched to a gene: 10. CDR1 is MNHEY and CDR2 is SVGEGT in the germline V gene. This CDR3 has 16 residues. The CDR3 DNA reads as TGTGCCAGCAGTTACGGAGCTGCGGACAGGGGGCGAGAGCAGTACTTC. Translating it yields CASSYGAADRGREQYF.

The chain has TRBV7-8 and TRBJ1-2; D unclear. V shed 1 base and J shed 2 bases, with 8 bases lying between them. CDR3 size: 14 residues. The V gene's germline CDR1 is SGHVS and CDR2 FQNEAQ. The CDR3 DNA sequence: TGTGCCAGCAGCTTAGACAGATTGAACTATGGCTACACCTTC. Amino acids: CASSLDRLNYGYTF.

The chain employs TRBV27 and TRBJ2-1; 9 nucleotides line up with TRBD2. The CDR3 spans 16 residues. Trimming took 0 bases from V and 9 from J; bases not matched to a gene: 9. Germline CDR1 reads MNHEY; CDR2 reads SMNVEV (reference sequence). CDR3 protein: CASSLSGGGGSGEQFF. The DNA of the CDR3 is TGTGCCAGCAGTTTATCGGGCGGGGGGGGGTCTGGTGAGCAGTTCTTC.

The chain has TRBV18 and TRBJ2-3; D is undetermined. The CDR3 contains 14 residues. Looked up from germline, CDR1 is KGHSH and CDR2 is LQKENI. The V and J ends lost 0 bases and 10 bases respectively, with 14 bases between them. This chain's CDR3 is CASSPPVGFRAQYF. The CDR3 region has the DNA TGTGCCAGCTCACCACCTGTGGGATTCCGCGCGCAGTATTTT.

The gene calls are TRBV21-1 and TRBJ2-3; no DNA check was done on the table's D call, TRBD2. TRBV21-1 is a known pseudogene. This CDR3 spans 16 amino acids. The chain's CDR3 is CASSNTAESSTDTQYF. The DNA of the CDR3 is TGTGCCAGCAGCAACACTGCGGAATCTAGCACAGATACGCAGTATTTT.

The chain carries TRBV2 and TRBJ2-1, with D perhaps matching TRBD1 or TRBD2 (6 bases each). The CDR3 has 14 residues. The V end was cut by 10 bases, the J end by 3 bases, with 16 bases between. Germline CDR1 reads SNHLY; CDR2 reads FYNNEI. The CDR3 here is CATKGGPNYNEQFF. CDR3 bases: TGTGCCACCAAGGGGGGACCGAACTACAATGAGCAGTTCTTC.

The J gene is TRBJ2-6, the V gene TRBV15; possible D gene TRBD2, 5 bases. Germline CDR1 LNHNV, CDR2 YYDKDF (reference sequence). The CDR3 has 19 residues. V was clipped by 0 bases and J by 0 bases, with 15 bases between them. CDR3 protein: CATSRDSAVKFSGANVLTF. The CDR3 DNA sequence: TGTGCCACCAGCAGAGATAGCGCAGTAAAATTCTCTGGGGCCAACGTCCTGACTTTC.

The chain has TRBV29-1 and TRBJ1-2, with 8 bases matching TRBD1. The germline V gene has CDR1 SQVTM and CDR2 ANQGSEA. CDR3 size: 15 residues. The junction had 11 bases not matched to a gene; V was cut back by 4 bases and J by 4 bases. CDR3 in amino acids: CSVGLRDRFPYGYTF. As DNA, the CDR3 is TGCAGCGTTGGGCTCCGGGACAGGTTTCCCTATGGCTACACCTTC.